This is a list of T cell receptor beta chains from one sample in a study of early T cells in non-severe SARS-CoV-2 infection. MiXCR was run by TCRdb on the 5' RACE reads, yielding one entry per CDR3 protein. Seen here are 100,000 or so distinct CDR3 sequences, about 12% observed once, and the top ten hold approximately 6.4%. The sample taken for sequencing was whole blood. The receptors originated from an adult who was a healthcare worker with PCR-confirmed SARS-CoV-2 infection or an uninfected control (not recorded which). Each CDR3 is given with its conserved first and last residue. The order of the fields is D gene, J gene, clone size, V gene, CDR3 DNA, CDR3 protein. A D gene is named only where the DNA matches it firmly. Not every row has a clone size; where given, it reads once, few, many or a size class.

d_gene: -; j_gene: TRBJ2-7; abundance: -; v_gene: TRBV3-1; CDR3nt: TGTGCCAGCAGCCCTCAGGGGATCTACGAGCAGTACTTC; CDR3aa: CASSPQGIYEQYF
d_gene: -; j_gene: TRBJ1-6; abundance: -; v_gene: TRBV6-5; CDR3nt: TGTGCCAGCAGTTACGTATCCTCCTATAATTCACCCCTCCACTTT; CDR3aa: CASSYVSSYNSPLHF
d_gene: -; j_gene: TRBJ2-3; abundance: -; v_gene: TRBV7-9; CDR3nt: TGTGCCAGCAGCTCGCGGCTCGCGCGGGATACGCAGTATTTT; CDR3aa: CASSSRLARDTQYF
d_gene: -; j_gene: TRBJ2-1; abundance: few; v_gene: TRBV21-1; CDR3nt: TGTGCCAGCAGCAAAGGGAGGGGACAGCTCTACAATGAGCAGTTCTTC; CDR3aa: CASSKGRGQLYNEQFF
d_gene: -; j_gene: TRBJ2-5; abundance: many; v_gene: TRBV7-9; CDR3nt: TGTGCCAGCAGCTTAACAGGGAGGATAGAGACCCAGTACTTC; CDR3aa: CASSLTGRIETQYF
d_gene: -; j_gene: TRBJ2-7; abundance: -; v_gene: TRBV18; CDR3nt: TGTGCCAGCTCAGCTAGCTCCTCCTACGAGCAGTACTTC; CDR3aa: CASSASSSYEQYF
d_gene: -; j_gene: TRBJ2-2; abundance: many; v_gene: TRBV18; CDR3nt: TGTGCCAGCTCACCACCAGGTGCTCGCCGGGCGGAGCTGTTTTTT; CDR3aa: CASSPPGARRAELFF
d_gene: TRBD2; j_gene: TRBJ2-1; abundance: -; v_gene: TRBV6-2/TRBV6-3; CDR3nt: TGTGCCAGCACCCTAGCGGGAGGATCTGGTGAGCAGTTCTTC; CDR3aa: CASTLAGGSGEQFF
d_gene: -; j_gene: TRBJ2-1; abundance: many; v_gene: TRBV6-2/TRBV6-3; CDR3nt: TGTGCCAGCACAATAGGAGGTCCCTCCTACAATGAGCAGTTCTTC; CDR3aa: CASTIGGPSYNEQFF
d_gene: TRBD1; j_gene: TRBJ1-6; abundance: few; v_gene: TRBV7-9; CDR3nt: TGTGCCAGCAGCCCCATTACAGGGGAGAATTCACCCCTCCACTTT; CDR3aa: CASSPITGENSPLHF
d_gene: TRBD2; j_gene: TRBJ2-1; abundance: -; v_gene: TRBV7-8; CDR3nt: TGTGCCAGCAGCTTAGCGGGACTAGCGGGAGGGCTCTCCTACAATGAGCAGTTCTTC; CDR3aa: CASSLAGLAGGLSYNEQFF
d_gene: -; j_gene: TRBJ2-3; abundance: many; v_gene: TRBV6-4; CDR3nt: TGTGCCAGCGGGGCGGGACCCACAGATACGCAGTATTTT; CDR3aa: CASGAGPTDTQYF
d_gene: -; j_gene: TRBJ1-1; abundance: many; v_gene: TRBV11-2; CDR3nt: TGTGCCAGCAGCTTAGAATCAGGTTTGAACACTGAAGCTTTCTTT; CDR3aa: CASSLESGLNTEAFF
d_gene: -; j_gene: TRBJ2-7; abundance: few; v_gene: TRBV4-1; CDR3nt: TGCGCCAGCAGCCAAGAGGCGCAGTCCCGAGGCGAGCAGTACTTC; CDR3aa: CASSQEAQSRGEQYF
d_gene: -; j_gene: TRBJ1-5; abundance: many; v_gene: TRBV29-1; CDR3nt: TGCAGCGTTGAAGGGGATAGCAATCAGCCCCAGCATTTT; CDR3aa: CSVEGDSNQPQHF
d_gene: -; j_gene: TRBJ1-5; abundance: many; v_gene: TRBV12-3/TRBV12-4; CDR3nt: TGTGCCAGCAGGGCGGGGGAGAGCAATCAGCCCCAGCATTTT; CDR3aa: CASRAGESNQPQHF
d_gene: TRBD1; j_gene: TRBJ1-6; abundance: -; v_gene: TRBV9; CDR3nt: TGTGCCAGCAGCGTAGAACCAGGGGGTGGATCACCCCTCCACTTT; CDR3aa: CASSVEPGGGSPLHF
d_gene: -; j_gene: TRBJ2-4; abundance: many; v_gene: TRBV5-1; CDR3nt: TGCGCCAGCAGCCAAGGGACAGCCAAAAACATTCAGTACTTC; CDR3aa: CASSQGTAKNIQYF
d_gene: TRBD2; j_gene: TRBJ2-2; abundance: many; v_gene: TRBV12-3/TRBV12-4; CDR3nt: TGTGCCAGCAGTTTGGGGGCGGGGGGCACCGGGGAGCTGTTTTTT; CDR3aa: CASSLGAGGTGELFF
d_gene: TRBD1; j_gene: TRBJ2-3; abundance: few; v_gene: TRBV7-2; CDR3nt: TGTGCCAGCAGCTCATACAGGGGGCGGGAAGATACGCAGTATTTT; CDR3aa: CASSSYRGREDTQYF
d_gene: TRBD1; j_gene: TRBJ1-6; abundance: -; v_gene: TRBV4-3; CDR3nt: TGCGCCAGCAGCCAAGATCCGGGGACAGTTTATTCACCCCTCCACTTT; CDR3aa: CASSQDPGTVYSPLHF
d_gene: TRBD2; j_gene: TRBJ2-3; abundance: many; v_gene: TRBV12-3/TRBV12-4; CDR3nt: TGTGCCAGCAGCGTCACGCTAGCGGCCTTCACAGATACGCAGTATTTT; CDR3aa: CASSVTLAAFTDTQYF
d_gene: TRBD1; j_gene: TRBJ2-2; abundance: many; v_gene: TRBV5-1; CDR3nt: TGCGCCAGCAGCCCGGGACAGCTCAACACCGGGGAGCTGTTTTTT; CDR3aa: CASSPGQLNTGELFF
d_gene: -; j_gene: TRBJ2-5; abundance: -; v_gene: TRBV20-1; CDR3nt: TGCAGTGCTAGAGAGCGGGACATGGGGTACGGAGAGACCCAGTACTTC; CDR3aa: CSARERDMGYGETQYF
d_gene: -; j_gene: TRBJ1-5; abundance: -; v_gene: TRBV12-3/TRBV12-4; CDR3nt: TGTGCCAGCAGTACACAGGCGAACACGGGGCAGCCCCAGCATTTT; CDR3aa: CASSTQANTGQPQHF
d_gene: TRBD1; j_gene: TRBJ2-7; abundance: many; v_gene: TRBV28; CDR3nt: TGTGCCAGCGGGCTGACAGGGGACTCCTACGAGCAGTACTTC; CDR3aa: CASGLTGDSYEQYF
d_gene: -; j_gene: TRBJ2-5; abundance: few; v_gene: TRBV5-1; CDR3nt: TGCGCCAGCAGCTTAGGGGACACCCCTAATGTCCAGTACTTC; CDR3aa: CASSLGDTPNVQYF
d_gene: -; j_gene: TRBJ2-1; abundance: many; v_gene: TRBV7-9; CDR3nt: TGTGCCAGCAGCTTAGGTACTGAGCAGTTCTTC; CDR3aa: CASSLGTEQFF
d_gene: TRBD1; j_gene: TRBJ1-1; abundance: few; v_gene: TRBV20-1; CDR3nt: TGCAGTGCGATCTATGACAGGGCCTACATGAACACTGAAGCTTTCTTT; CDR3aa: CSAIYDRAYMNTEAFF
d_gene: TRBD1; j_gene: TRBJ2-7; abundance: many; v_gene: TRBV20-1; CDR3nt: TGCAGTGCTAGAGTCGGACAGGACGCGTACTTC; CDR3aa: CSARVGQDAYF
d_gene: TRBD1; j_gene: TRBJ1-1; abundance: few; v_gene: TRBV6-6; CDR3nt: TGTGCCAGCAGTTACGTGGGACAGGAAGCTTTCTTT; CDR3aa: CASSYVGQEAFF
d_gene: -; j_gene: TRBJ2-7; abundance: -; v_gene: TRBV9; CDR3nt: TGTGCCAGCAGCGTTGGGGAAGGGTTCTACTACGAGCAGTACTTC; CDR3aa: CASSVGEGFYYEQYF
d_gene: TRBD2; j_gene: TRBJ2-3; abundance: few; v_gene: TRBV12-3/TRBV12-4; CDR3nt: TGTGCCAGCAGTGTTAGCGGGGCCGACTATTTT; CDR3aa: CASSVSGADYF
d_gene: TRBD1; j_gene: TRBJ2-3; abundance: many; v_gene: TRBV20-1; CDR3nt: TGCAGTGCGGACGGACAGGGGATTACGCAGTATTTT; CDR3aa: CSADGQGITQYF
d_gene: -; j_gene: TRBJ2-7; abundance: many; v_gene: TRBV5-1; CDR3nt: TGCGCCAGCAGCACCGAGTGGGACGAGCAGTACTTC; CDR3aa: CASSTEWDEQYF
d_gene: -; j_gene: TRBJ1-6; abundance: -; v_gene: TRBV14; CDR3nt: TGTGCCGAGAACGGGGGGGTCGGCTCACCCCTCCACTTT; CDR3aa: CAENGGVGSPLHF
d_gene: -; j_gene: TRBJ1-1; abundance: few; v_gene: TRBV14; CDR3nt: TGTGCCAGCAGCCACCCCAAGGGACGGTACATGAACACTGAAGCTTTCTTT; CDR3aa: CASSHPKGRYMNTEAFF
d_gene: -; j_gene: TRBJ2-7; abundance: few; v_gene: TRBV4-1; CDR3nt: TGCGCCAGCAGCCAAGGACTCTCCTACGAGCAGTACTTC; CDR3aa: CASSQGLSYEQYF
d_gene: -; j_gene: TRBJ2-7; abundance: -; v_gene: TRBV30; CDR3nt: TGTGCCTGGAGTGCCATAGGGACGCCGAGAGAGTACGAGCAGTACTTC; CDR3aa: CAWSAIGTPREYEQYF
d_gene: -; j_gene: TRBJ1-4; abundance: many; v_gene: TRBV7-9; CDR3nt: TGTGCCAGCACCGGGAGCAGGGAAAAACTGTTTTTT; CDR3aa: CASTGSREKLFF
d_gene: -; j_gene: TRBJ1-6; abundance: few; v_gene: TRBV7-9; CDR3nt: TGTGCCAGCAGCTCGGGGCAGGGAAGGGATTCACCCCTCCACTTT; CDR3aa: CASSSGQGRDSPLHF
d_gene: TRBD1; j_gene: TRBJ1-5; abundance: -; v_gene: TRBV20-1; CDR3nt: TGCAGTGCTAGAACAGGGGGCAATCAGCCCCAGCATTTT; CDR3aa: CSARTGGNQPQHF
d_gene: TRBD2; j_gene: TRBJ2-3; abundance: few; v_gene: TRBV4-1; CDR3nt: TGCGCCAGCAGCCAAGATCGGGCTAGCGGGGCGCGGGATACGCAGTATTTT; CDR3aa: CASSQDRASGARDTQYF
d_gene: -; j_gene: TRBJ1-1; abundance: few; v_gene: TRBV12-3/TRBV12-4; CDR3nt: TGTGCCAGCACCCTGGGGGGACCCCAGGCCGCTGAAGCTTTCTTT; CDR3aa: CASTLGGPQAAEAFF
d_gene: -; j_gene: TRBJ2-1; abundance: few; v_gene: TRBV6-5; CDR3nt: TGTGCCAGCAGTTATAGGTCAATCACCATCTTC; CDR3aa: CASSYRSITIF
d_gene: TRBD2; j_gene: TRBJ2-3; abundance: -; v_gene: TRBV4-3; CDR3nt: TGCGCCAGCAGCCAAGAGCTCGTAGGGCGGGAGAGGCCAGATACGCAGTATTTT; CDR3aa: CASSQELVGRERPDTQYF
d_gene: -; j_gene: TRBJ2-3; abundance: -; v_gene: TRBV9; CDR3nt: TGTGCCAGCGAGGGCCCAGATACGCAGTATTTT; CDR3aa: CASEGPDTQYF
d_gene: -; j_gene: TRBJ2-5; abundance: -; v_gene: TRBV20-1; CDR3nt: TGCAGTGCTAGTTTTGGAAGGGGGTTTGAGACCCAGTACTTC; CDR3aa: CSASFGRGFETQYF
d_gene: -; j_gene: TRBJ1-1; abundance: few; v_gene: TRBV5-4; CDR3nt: TGTGCCAGCAGCTTGGATTGGGGGCGCCCTGCTGAAGCTTTCTTT; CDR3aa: CASSLDWGRPAEAFF
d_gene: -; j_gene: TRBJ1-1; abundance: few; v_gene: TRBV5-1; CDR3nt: TGCGCCAGCAGCTTGGTTCACAGCCCAAACACTGAAGCTTTCTTT; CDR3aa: CASSLVHSPNTEAFF
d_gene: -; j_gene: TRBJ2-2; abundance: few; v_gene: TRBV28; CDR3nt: TGTGCCAGCAGTTTCGGGGGTTTAAACACCGGGGAGCTGTTTTTT; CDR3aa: CASSFGGLNTGELFF
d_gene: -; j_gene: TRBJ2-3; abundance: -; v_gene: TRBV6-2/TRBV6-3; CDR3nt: TGTGCCAGCAGTTACTCGAAAGGTTTCCCAGATACGCAGTATTTT; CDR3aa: CASSYSKGFPDTQYF
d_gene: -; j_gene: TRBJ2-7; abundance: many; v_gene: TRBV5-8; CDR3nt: TGTGCCAGCAGCGGAGGGAGTAGTCTGGGCGAGCAGTACTTC; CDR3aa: CASSGGSSLGEQYF
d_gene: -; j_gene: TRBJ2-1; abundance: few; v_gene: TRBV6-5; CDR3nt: TGTGCCAGCAGTTACTCTAGTTTCAATGAGCAGTTCTTC; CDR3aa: CASSYSSFNEQFF